This T cell receptor beta chain was sequenced for a study of T-cell memory formation after mild COVID-19. Study-level findings and limits: Mainly CM and EM harbored the contracting CD4+ clones; mainly EMRA harbored the CD8+ ones.

The V end was cut by 1 base, the J end by 5 bases, with 12 bases between. The germline V gene encodes CDR1 GTSNPN and CDR2 SVGIG (reference sequence). The CDR3 totals 14 residues. TCRdb independently ran MiXCR on the 5' RACE reads; one entry per CDR3 protein. Of fewer than 700,000 distinct CDR3 sequences in the sample, more than 15% were seen once. This clonotype was observed a handful of times. Its antigen is unidentified. This receptor was obtained from an adult woman who had mild COVID-19 (a few samples of this study predate the infection). Cell type and time point are not known. The chain recombines TRBV30 with TRBJ2-4; a weak D match, TRBD2 (6 bases). Sequenced input: PBMCs or a T cell subset sorted from them (not recorded which). This CDR3 is CAWSAWGDQNIQYF. For the CDR3, the DNA is TGTGCCTGGAGTGCCTGGGGGGACCAAAACATTCAGTACTTC.